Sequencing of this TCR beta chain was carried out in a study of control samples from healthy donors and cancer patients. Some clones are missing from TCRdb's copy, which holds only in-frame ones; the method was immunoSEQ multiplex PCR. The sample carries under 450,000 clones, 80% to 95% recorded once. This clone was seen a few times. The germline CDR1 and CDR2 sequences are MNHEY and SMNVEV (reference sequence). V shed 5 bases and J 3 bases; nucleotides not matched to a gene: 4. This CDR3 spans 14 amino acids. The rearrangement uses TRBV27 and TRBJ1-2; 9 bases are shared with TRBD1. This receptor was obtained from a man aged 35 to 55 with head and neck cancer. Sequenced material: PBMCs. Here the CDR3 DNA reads TGTGCCAGCAGTCCAGGGGACAGGGACTATGGCTACACCTTC. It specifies CASSPGDRDYGYTF.